These 5 T cell receptor beta chains came from one sample sequenced in a study of shared clonotypes between healthy human individuals. TCRdb keeps only in-frame clones here, not all; method: immunoSEQ multiplex PCR. The sample carries a few million clones, approximately 92% recorded once. The sample consisted of naive CD4+ T cells sorted from blood. As for subset: CD45RA+ positively selected. Receptors originate from a man aged 18 to 35 in good health.

This clone occurred once. Other DNA sequences in this sample translate to the same CDR3. V is TRBV11-2 and J is TRBJ2-3; 10 nucleotides match TRBD2. CDR1 is SGHAT and CDR2 is FQNNGV in the germline V gene. With 1 base clipped from V and 1 base from J, the junction kept 5 bases outside the gene matches. The CDR3 totals 17 residues. DNA of the CDR3: TGTGCCAGCAGCTTAGGACAAGCGGGAGGGCGCACAGATACGCAGTATTTT. Protein sequence: CASSLGQAGGRTDTQYF. Combining the CDR3 with reference TRBV11-2 and TRBJ2-3 gives the whole variable domain EAGVAQSPRYKIIEKRQSVAFWCNPISGHATLYWYQQILGQGPKLLIQFQNNGVVDDSQLPKDRFSAERLKGVDSTLKIQPAKLEDSAVYLCASSLGQAGGRTDTQYFGPGTRLTVL.

The CDR3 DNA reads TGTGCCATCAGTGCCGGCCCTGGGGCCAACGTCCTGACTTTC. Amino acids: CAISAGPGANVLTF. The V gene is TRBV10-3, the J gene TRBJ2-6; D unresolved. Germline V gives CDR1 ENHRY, CDR2 SYGVKD. This CDR3 spans 14 amino acids. V lost 4 bases and J 2 bases, leaving 6 bases between the germline ends.

The rearrangement joins TRBV27 to TRBJ1-2, with TRBD1 matching 7 bases. V dropped 5 bases and J dropped 5; count of bases not matched to a gene: 8. The germline V gene has CDR1 MNHEY and CDR2 SMNVEV (reference sequence). This CDR3 spans 14 amino acids. The CDR3 loop reads CASSSGQETYGYTF. The CDR3 coding sequence is TGTGCCAGCAGTAGCGGACAGGAGACTTATGGCTACACCTTC.

The V call is TRBV10-3, the J call TRBJ2-1, with 9 bases matching TRBD2. Germline V gene lookup returns CDR1 ENHRY and CDR2 SYGVKD. Trimming at V came to 6 bases and at J to 8 bases, leaving 8 bases not matched to a gene. The CDR3 extends over 14 amino acids. Written as DNA, the CDR3 is TGTGCCATCAGGACCGGGGCGGGAGGGGATGAGCAGTTCTTC. Translating gives CAIRTGAGGDEQFF.

The chain combines TRBV11-2 with TRBJ2-7; TRBD2 might be the D (6 bases). Trimming pared 5 bases from V and 6 bases from J, leaving 11 bases between. Germline V gene lookup returns CDR1 SGHAT and CDR2 FQNNGV. This CDR3 has 12 residues. The CDR3 protein is CASSISGSEQYF. For the CDR3, the DNA is TGTGCCAGCAGCATATCCGGGAGCGAGCAGTACTTC.